Presented here are 18 T cell receptor beta chains from one specimen sequenced in a study of T cells after yellow fever vaccination. TCRdb reanalysed the 5' RACE reads using MiXCR and keeps one entry per CDR3 protein. This sample has 150,000 to 200,000 distinct CDR3 sequences, with roughly 11% found just once. The sequenced sample was CD8+ T cells sorted from PBMCs, obtained 15 days after the yellow fever booster vaccination. Receptors originate from a man younger than 35 who received the YFV17D yellow fever vaccine.

The genes are TRBV6-2 or TRBV6-3 and TRBJ2-1, with 8 bases fitting TRBD2. The CDR3 contains 15 residues. The germline gives CDR1 MNHEY, CDR2 SVGEGT. With 5 bases clipped from V and 8 bases from J, the junction kept 11 bases outside the gene matches. The CDR3 loop is CASSPSGGQFHEQFF. CDR3 in DNA: TGTGCCAGCAGTCCTTCGGGGGGGCAGTTCCATGAGCAGTTCTTC.

This clonotype was recorded at least ten times. The genes are TRBV4-3 and TRBJ2-5; 7 bases match TRBD2. CDR3 length equals 16 residues. After removal of 0 bases from V and 2 bases from J, the junction contained 6 bases not matched to a gene. The germline V gene has CDR1 LGHNA and CDR2 YSLEER. For the CDR3, the DNA is TGCGCCAGCAGCCAAGATGTGGGGAGGGGACAAGAGACCCAGTACTTC. Translation: CASSQDVGRGQETQYF.

This clonotype was counted between two and nine times. The genes are TRBV6-6 and TRBJ2-3; TRBD1 is a possible D gene (6 bases). Germline V gives CDR1 MNHNY, CDR2 SVGAGI (reference sequence). V dropped 2 bases and J dropped 4 bases, with 19 bases sitting between them. CDR3 size: 17 residues. CDR3 bases: TGTGCCAGCAGTTACGTTACAGGGCCGTTCGTCGCAGATACGCAGTATTTT. Encoded protein: CASSYVTGPFVADTQYF.

V is TRBV9 and J is TRBJ2-1, with D possibly matching TRBD1 (6 bases). Germline V gene sequence: CDR1 SGDLS, CDR2 YYNGEE. Trimming shortened V by 3 bases and J by 3 bases, and 16 bases separated the two germline ends. The CDR3 sequence is 16 residues long. The CDR3 region has the DNA TGTGCCAGCAGCGCCATATCGGACAGCCTCTACAATGAGCAGTTCTTC. It yields the protein CASSAISDSLYNEQFF. Looking up the rest from reference TRBV9 and TRBJ2-1 gives the full variable domain: DSGVTQTPKHLITATGQRVTLRCSPRSGDLSVYWYQQSLDQGLQFLIQYYNGEERAKGNILERFSAQQFPDLHSELNLSSLELGDSALYFCASSAISDSLYNEQFFGPGTRLTVL.

This clonotype was seen only a few times. V gene TRBV7-2 combines with J gene TRBJ1-3; D unclear. Germline V CDR1 and CDR2: SGHTA, FQGNSA. The length of the CDR3 is 15 residues. Trimming took off 5 bases at V and 0 bases at J, with 11 bases between the two ends. The CDR3 sequence: CASSLTLGSGNTIYF. The DNA for the CDR3 is TGTGCCAGCAGCCTAACACTGGGCTCTGGAAACACCATATATTTT.

There are a few counts of this clonotype. The chain employs TRBV12-3 or TRBV12-4 and TRBJ2-1; 9 positions agree with TRBD1. The length of the CDR3 is 15 residues. The junction had 2 bases not matched to a gene; V was cut back by 4 bases and J by 1 base. CDR3 region: CASSWTGDSYNEQFF. The CDR3 DNA sequence: TGTGCCAGCAGTTGGACAGGGGATTCCTACAATGAGCAGTTCTTC.

The chain is built from TRBV15 and TRBJ1-2; possibly TRBD1 for D (5 bases). CDR3 size: 16 residues. V was cut by 5 bases and J by 4 bases, with 20 bases left in between. Germline lookup yields CDR1 LNHNV and CDR2 YYDKDF (reference sequence). The CDR3, as DNA: TGTGCCACCAGCCTCTCGCGGGACCGATCATTCTATGGCTACACCTTC. This translates into CATSLSRDRSFYGYTF.

This clonotype was seen more than once but under ten times. This chain connects TRBV25-1 to TRBJ2-5; unclear D gene. CDR3 size: 15 residues. CDR1 and CDR2 (germline): MGHDK, SYGVNS. The V end was cut by 0 bases, the J end by 2 bases, with 10 bases between. The CDR3 sequence is CASSEYNLGQETQYF. CDR3 coding DNA: TGTGCCAGCAGTGAATATAATTTGGGGCAAGAGACCCAGTACTTC. The variable domain in full, completed from reference TRBV25-1 and TRBJ2-5, reads EADIYQTPRYLVIGTGKKITLECSQTMGHDKMYWYQQDPGMELHLIHYSYGVNSTEKGDLSSESTVSRIRTEHFPLTLESARPSHTSQYLCASSEYNLGQETQYFGPGTRLLVL.

The chain has TRBV9 and TRBJ2-1; 7 bases align to TRBD2. The CDR3 is 16 residues long. V lost 0 bases to trimming and J lost 0 bases; unmatched junction nucleotides: 3. The germline CDR1 and CDR2 sequences are SGDLS and YYNGEE. The CDR3 reads CASSVGEGRSYNEQFF. CDR3 bases: TGTGCCAGCAGCGTAGGGGAGGGCCGCTCCTACAATGAGCAGTTCTTC.

The DNA for the CDR3 is TGTGCCAGCTCCCCATGGGTCTCATACAATGAGCAGTTCTTC. As protein: CASSPWVSYNEQFF. V is TRBV5-5 and J is TRBJ2-1, with unresolved D. V was trimmed by 7 bases and J by 4 bases, leaving 15 bases between them. The CDR3 has 14 residues. CDR1 is SGHKS and CDR2 is YYEKEE in the germline V gene (reference sequence).

This clonotype was observed at least ten times. The CDR3 loop is CSVRQGVYGYTF. CDR3 DNA: TGCAGCGTTCGACAGGGAGTCTATGGCTACACCTTC. The chain is built from TRBV29-1 and TRBJ1-2; 7 bases line up with TRBD1. The J segment lost 4 bases and the V segment lost 5 bases, leaving 4 bases of the junction unmatched. Germline V gives CDR1 SQVTM, CDR2 ANQGSEA. The length of the CDR3 is 12 residues.

J is TRBJ2-7 and V is TRBV7-6; TRBD2 matches 8 bases. Germline V lookup: CDR1 SGHVS, CDR2 FNYEAQ. With V trimmed by 5 bases and J by 4 bases, 13 bases remained unmatched. The CDR3 is 16 residues long. CDR3 nucleotides: TGTGCCAGCAGCCCACTCTCGGGGGGGGGCCCGTACGAGCAGTACTTC. It codes for CASSPLSGGGPYEQYF. Complete variable domain (other parts from reference TRBV7-6 and TRBJ2-7): GAGVSQSPRYKVTKRGQDVALRCDPISGHVSLYWYRQALGQGPEFLTYFNYEAQQDKSGLPNDRFSAERPEGSISTLTIQRTEQRDSAMYRCASSPLSGGGPYEQYFGPGTRLTVT.

This clonotype showed up just a few times. The chain combines TRBV20-1 with TRBJ1-5; TRBD1 might be the D (5 bases). Between the trimmed V and J ends, which lost 3 bases and 5 bases, there was a span of 14 bases. Germline CDR1 and CDR2: DFQATT and SNEGSKA (reference sequence). The CDR3 length is 14 residues. CDR3 sequence: CSARTATNHQPQHF. For the CDR3, the DNA is TGCAGTGCTAGGACAGCAACTAACCATCAGCCCCAGCATTTT.

The rearrangement links TRBV7-9 to TRBJ2-5; the D is unclear. The CDR3 has 15 residues. Germline assignment: CDR1 SEHNR and CDR2 FQNEAQ (reference sequence). Between the trimmed V and J ends, which lost 7 bases and 5 bases, there was a span of 20 bases. The CDR3 sequence: CASKAEATGLETQYF. The CDR3 DNA is TGTGCCAGCAAGGCTGAAGCAACCGGTCTGGAGACCCAGTACTTC.

The chain couples TRBV5-5 to TRBJ1-5, with D perhaps matching TRBD1 (6 bases). Germline V gene sequence: CDR1 SGHKS, CDR2 YYEKEE (reference sequence). The CDR3 consists of 17 residues. V dropped 3 bases and J dropped 5 bases, with 21 bases sitting between them. This chain's CDR3 is CASSSLGASRSDQPQHF. The CDR3 region has the DNA TGTGCCAGCAGCTCCCTGGGGGCCTCAAGGTCGGATCAGCCCCAGCATTTT.

In its sample, this clonotype was seen a few times. This chain links TRBV7-9 with TRBJ2-7; no definite D call. V lost 2 bases and J 2 bases, leaving 10 bases between the germline ends. Looked up from germline, CDR1 is SEHNR and CDR2 is FQNEAQ (reference sequence). The CDR3 runs to 14 residues. CDR3 DNA sequence: TGTGCCAGCAGCTTATCGGCAGACCCCTACGAGCAGTACGTC. It yields the protein CASSLSADPYEQYV.

This clonotype was counted between two and nine times. The rearrangement uses TRBV7-2 and TRBJ1-2, with D unresolved. CDR1 SGHTA and CDR2 FQGNSA come from the germline V gene. Trimming left V 10 bases short and J 6 bases short, with 18 bases between. This CDR3 comprises 13 residues. CDR3 protein: CATNLGGSHGYTF. DNA for the CDR3: TGTGCCACAAATTTGGGAGGGAGCCATGGCTACACCTTC. The variable domain in full, with the rest retrieved from reference TRBV7-2 and TRBJ1-2, is GAGVSQSPSNKVTEKGKDVELRCDPISGHTALYWYRQSLGQGLEFLIYFQGNSAPDKSGLPSDRFSAERTGGSVSTLTIQRTQQEDSAVYLCATNLGGSHGYTFGSGTRLTVV.

Only a few counts were recorded for this clonotype. The chain links TRBV4-3 to TRBJ2-3; D not certain. Trimming left V 0 bases short and J 4 bases short, with 8 bases between. This CDR3 is built from 14 residues. The germline V gene has CDR1 LGHNA and CDR2 YSLEER. DNA of the CDR3: TGCGCCAGCAGCCAAGATTATAAAGCAGATACGCAGTATTTT. This codes for CASSQDYKADTQYF.